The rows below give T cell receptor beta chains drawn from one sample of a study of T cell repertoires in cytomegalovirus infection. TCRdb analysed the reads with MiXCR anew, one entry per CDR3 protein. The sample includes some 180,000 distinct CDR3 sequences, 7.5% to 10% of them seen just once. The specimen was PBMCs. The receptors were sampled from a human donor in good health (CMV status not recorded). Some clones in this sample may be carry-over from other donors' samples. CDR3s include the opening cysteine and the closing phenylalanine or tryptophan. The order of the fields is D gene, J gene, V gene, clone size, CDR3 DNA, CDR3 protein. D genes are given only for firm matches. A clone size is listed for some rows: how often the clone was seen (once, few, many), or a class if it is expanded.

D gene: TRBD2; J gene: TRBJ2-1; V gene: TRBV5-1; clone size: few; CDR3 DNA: TGCGCCAGCAGCTTGGTTGGGGGAGGGCCTAATGAGCAGTTCTTC; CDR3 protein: CASSLVGGGPNEQFF
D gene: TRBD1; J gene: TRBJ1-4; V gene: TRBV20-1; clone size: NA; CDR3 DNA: TGCAGTGCTCCTGTACTCGGGACAGGAAAGGAAAAACTGTTTTTT; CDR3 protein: CSAPVLGTGKEKLFF
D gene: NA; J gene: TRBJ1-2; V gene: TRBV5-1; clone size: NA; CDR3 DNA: TGCGCCAGCAGCTTGGGGACCCCTGAGGGCTATGGCTACACCTTC; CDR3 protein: CASSLGTPEGYGYTF
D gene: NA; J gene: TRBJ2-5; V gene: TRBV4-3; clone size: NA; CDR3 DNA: TGCGCCAGCAGCCAAGAAGAGGACCGACAAGAGACCCAGTACTTC; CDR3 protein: CASSQEEDRQETQYF
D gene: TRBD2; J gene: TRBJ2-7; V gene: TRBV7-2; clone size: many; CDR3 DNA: TGTGCCAGCAGCAGGACTAGCGGGAGATACGAGCAGTACTTC; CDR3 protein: CASSRTSGRYEQYF
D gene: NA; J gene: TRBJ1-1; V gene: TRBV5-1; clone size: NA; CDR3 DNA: TGCGCCAGCAGCTTGGAGGGTATTGAAGCTTTCTTT; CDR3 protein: CASSLEGIEAFF
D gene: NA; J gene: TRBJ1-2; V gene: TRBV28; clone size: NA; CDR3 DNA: TGTGCCAGCAGTTTTGGACCGAGTCAAGGCTACACCTTC; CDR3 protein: CASSFGPSQGYTF
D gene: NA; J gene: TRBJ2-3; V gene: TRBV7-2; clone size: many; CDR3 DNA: TGTGCCAGCAGCTTAGTGTTCTCGCGGGGCACAGATACGCAGTATTTT; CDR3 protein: CASSLVFSRGTDTQYF
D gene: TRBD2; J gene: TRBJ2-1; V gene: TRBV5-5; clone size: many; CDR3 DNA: TGTGCCAGCAGCCCCCAGACTAGCGGGAGCGCGCAGTTCTTC; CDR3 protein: CASSPQTSGSAQFF
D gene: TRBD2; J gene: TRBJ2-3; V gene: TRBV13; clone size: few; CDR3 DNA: TGTGCCAGCAGCTTAGCCCGGAGGACTAGCGGGCGCTCTTGGGATACGCAGTATTTT; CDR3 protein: CASSLARRTSGRSWDTQYF
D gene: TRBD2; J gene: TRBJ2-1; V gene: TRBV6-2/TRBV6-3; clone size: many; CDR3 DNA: TGTGCCAGCGACGGCGGGAGTGATGGCAATGAGCAGTTCTTC; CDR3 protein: CASDGGSDGNEQFF
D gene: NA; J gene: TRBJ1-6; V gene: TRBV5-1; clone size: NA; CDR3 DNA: TGCGCCAGCAGCTTGGCCTTTGGGGGTCAAAATTCACCCCTCCACTTT; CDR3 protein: CASSLAFGGQNSPLHF
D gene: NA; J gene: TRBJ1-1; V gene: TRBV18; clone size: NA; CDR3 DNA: TGTGCCAGCTCCCGAGACGGGGCGCCTGAAGCTTTCTTT; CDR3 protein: CASSRDGAPEAFF
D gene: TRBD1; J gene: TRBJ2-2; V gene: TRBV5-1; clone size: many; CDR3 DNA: TGCGCCAGCAGCTTGATTTGGGGACAGGGGAACACCGGGGAGCTGTTTTTT; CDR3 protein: CASSLIWGQGNTGELFF
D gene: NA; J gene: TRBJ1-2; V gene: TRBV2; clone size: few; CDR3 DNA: TGTGCCAGCAGCCCCCCAAAGGGCTACACCTTC; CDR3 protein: CASSPPKGYTF
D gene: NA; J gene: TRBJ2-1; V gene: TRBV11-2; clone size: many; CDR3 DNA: TGTGCCAGCAGCTTAAGGAGCGGCAGGTCCTACAATGAGCAGTTCTTC; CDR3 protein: CASSLRSGRSYNEQFF
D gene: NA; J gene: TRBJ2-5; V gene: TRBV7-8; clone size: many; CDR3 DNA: TGTGCCAGCAGAAGCGGATCCGGACTGCAAGAGACCCAGTACTTC; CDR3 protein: CASRSGSGLQETQYF
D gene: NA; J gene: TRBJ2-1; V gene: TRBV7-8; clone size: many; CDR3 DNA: TGTGCCAGCAGCTCAACAGGCGGGACTGGCCTCAATGAGCAGTTCTTC; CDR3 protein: CASSSTGGTGLNEQFF
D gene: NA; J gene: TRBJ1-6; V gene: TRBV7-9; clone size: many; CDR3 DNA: TGTGCCAGCAGCTCGCTGGCAGGGAATGTGGATTCACCCCTCCACTTT; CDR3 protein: CASSSLAGNVDSPLHF
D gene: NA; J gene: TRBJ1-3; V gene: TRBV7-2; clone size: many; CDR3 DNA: TGTGCCACGATGACAGGCAGCTCTGGAAACACCATATATTTT; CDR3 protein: CATMTGSSGNTIYF
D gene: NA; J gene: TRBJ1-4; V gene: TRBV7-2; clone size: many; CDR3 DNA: TGTGCCAGCAGCTTAGTTTCTACAGGGAGCGAAAAACTGTTTTTT; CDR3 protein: CASSLVSTGSEKLFF
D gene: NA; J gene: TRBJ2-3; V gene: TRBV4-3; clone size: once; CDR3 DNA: TGCGCCAGCAGCCAAGAACGGCTGAGTTTTCGCACAGATACGCAGTATTTT; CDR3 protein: CASSQERLSFRTDTQYF
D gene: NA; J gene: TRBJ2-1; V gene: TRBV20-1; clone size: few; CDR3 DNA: TGCAGTGCTAGAGATCGGATATCAGTCGTTCCAGCGGAGTGGCGGTTCTTC; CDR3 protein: CSARDRISVVPAEWRFF
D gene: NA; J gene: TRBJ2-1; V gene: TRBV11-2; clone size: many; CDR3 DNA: TGTGCCAGCACTAGCCGCTATTCGAATGAGCAGTTCTTC; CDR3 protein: CASTSRYSNEQFF
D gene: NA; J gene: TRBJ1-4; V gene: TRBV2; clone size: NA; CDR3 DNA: TGTGCCAGCAGTGTCCAGGGAGTCAAACTGTTTTTT; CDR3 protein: CASSVQGVKLFF
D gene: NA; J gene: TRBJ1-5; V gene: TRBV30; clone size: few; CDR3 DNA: TGTGCCTGGGGAAGGACAGTTTATGATCAGCCCCAGCATTTT; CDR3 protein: CAWGRTVYDQPQHF
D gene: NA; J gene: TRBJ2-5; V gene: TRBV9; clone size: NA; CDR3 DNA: TGTGCCAGCAGCGGTGGACAGCCCCAAGAGACCCAGTACTTC; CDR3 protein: CASSGGQPQETQYF
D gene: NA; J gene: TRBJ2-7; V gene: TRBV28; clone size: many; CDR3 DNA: TGTGCCAGCAGTTACGACAGCTACGAGCAGTACTTC; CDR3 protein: CASSYDSYEQYF
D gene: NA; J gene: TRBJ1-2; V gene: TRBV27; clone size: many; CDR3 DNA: TGTGCCAGCAAACGTATGGGAGGCGGAAGCGATGGCTACACCTTC; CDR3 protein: CASKRMGGGSDGYTF